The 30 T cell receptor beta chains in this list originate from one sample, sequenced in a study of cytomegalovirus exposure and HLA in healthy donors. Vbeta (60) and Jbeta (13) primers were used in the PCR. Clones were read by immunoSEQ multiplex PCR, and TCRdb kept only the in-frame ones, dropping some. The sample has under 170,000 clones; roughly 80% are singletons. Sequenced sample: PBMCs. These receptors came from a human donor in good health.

The CDR3, as DNA: TGTGCCAGTAGTGTCGGGACAGGCCCTGAAGCTTTCTTT. Translating gives CASSVGTGPEAFF. This chain joins TRBV19 and TRBJ1-1; 8 nucleotides align to TRBD1. The V and J ends lost 5 bases and 6 bases, in that order; junction bases with no gene match: 5. CDR1 is LNHDA, CDR2 SQIVND, per germline (reference sequence). CDR3 length equals 13 residues.

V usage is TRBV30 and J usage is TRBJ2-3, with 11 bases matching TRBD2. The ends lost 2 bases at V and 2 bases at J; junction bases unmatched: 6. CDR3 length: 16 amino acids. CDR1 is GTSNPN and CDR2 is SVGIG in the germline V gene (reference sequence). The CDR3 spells CAWSQTSGEITDTQYF. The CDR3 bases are TGTGCCTGGAGTCAGACTAGCGGGGAAATCACAGATACGCAGTATTTT.

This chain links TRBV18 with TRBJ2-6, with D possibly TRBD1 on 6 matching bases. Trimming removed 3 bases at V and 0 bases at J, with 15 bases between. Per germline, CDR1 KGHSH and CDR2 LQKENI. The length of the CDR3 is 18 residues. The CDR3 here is CASSPNRDKASGANVLTF. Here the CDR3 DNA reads TGTGCCAGCTCACCCAACCGGGACAAAGCCTCTGGGGCCAACGTCCTGACTTTC.

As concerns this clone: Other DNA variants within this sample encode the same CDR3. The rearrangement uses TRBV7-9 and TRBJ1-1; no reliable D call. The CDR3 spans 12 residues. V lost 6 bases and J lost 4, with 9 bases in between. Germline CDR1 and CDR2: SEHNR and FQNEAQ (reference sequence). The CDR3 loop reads CASSEVRTEAFF. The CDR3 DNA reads TGTGCCAGCAGTGAGGTTCGCACTGAAGCTTTCTTT. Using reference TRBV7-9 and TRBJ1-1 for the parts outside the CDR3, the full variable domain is DTGVSQNPRHKITKRGQNVTFRCDPISEHNRLYWYRQTLGQGPEFLTYFQNEAQLEKSRLLSDRFSAERPKGSFSTLEIQRTEQGDSAMYLCASSEVRTEAFFGQGTRLTVV.

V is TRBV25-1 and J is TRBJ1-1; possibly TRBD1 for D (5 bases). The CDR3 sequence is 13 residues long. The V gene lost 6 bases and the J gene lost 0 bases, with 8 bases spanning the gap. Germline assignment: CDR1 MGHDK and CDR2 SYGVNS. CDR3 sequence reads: CASRARVNTEAFF. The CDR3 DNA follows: TGTGCCAGCAGAGCCAGGGTGAACACTGAAGCTTTCTTT.

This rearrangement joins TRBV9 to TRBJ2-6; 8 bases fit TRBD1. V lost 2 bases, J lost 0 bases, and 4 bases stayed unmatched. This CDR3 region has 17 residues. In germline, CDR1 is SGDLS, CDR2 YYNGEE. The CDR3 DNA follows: TGTGCCAGCAGCGTTAGACAGGGGCTCTCTGGGGCCAACGTCCTGACTTTC. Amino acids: CASSVRQGLSGANVLTF.

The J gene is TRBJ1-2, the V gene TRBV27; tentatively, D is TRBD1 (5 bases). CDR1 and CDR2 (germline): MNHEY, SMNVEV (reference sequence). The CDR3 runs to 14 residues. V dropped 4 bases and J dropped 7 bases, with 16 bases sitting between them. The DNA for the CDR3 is TGTGCCAGCAGTTGGGGGGACGGAGGAGGTGGCTACACCTTC. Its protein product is CASSWGDGGGGYTF.

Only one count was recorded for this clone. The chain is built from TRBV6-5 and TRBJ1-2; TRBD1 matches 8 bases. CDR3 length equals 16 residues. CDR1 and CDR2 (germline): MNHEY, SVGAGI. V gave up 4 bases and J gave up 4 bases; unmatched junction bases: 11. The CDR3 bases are TGTGCCAGCAGTTCCACGACAGGGGCCACCCCCTATGGCTACACCTTC. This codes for CASSSTTGATPYGYTF.

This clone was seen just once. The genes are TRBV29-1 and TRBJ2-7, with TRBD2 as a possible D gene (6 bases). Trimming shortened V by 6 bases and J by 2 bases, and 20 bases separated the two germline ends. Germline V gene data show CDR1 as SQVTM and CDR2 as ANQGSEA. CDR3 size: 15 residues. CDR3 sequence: CSVRGSGYGPYEQYF. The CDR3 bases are TGCAGCGTGAGGGGTAGCGGCTATGGACCCTACGAGCAGTACTTC.

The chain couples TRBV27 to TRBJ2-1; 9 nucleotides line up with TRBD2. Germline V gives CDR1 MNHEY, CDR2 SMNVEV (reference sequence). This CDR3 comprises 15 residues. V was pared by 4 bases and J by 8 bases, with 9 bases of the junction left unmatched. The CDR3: CASSSPGLAPDEQFF. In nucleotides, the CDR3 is TGTGCCAGCAGTTCGCCCGGACTAGCGCCGGATGAGCAGTTCTTC.

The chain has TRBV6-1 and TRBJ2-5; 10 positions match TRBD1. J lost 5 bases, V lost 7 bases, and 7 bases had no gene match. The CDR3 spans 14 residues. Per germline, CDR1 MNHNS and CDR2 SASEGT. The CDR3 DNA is TGTGCCAGCATTGGACAGGGGGTTGGTGAGACCCAGTACTTC. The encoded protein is CASIGQGVGETQYF.

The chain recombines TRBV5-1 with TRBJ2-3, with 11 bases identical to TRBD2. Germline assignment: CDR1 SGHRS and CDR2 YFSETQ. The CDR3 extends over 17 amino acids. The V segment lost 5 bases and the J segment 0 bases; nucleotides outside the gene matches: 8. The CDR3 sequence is CASRPGLADSSTDTQYF. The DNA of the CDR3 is TGCGCCAGCAGGCCGGGACTAGCGGATTCTAGCACAGATACGCAGTATTTT.

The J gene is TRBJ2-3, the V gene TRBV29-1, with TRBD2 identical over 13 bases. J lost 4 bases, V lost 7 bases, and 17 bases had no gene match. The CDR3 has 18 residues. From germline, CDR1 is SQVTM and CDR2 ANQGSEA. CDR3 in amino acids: CSATLVRWTSGRPDTQYF. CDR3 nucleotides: TGCAGCGCCACCTTGGTCCGTTGGACTAGCGGGAGACCAGATACGCAGTATTTT.

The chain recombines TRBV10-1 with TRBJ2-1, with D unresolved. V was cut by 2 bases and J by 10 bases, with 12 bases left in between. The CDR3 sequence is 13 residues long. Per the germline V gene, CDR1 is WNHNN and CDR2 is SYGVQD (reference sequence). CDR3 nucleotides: TGCGCCAGCAGTGAGGATCTTCAGACAGAGCAGTTCTTC. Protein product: CASSEDLQTEQFF.

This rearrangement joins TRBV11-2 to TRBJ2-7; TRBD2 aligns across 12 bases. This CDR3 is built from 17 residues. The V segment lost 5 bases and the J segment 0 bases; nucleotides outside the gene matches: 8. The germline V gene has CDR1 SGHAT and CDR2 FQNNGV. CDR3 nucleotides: TGTGCCAGCAGCCCCCGGACTAGCGGGGAGAGCTCCTACGAGCAGTACTTC. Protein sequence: CASSPRTSGESSYEQYF. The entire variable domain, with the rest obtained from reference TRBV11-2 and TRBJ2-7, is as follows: EAGVAQSPRYKIIEKRQSVAFWCNPISGHATLYWYQQILGQGPKLLIQFQNNGVVDDSQLPKDRFSAERLKGVDSTLKIQPAKLEDSAVYLCASSPRTSGESSYEQYFGPGTRLTVT.

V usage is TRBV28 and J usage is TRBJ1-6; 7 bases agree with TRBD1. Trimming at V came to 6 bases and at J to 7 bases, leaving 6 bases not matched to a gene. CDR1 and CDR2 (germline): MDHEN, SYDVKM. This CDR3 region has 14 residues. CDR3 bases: TGTGCCAGCAGGGTGACAGGGAGCAATTCACCCCTCCACTTT. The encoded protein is CASRVTGSNSPLHF.

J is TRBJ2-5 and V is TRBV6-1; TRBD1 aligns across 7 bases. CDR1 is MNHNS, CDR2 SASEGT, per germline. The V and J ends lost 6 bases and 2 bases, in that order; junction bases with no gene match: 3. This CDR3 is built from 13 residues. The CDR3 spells CASRRDSQETQYF. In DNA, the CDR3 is TGTGCCAGCAGGAGGGACAGTCAAGAGACCCAGTACTTC.

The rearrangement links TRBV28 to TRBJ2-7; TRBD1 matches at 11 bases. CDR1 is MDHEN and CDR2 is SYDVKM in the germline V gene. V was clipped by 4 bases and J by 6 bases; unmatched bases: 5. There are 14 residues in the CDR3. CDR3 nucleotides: TGTGCCAGCAGTTCCCCAGGACAGGGGGCCGAGCAGTACTTC. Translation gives CASSSPGQGAEQYF.

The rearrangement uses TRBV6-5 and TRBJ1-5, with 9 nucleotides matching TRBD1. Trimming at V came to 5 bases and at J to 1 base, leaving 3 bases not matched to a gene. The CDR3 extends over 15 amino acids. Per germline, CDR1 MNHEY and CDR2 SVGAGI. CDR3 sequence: CASSRGTGSNQPQHF. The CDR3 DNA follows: TGTGCCAGCAGTCGGGGGACAGGGAGCAATCAGCCCCAGCATTTT.

In nucleotides, the CDR3 is TGTGCCAGCAGTGAACGGGTTCCACAGGACTCCTACAATGAGCAGTTCTTC. Protein sequence: CASSERVPQDSYNEQFF. The chain employs TRBV6-1 and TRBJ2-1; possible D gene TRBD1, 5 bases. The CDR3 runs 17 residues. Germline V gene lookup returns CDR1 MNHNS and CDR2 SASEGT. With 2 bases removed from V and 0 bases from J, the gap between germline ends came to 14 bases.

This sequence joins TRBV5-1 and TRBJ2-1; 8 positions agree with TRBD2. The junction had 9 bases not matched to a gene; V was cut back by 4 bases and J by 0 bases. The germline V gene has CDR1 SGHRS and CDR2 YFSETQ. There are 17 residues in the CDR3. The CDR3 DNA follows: TGCGCCAGCAGCCTAGGTAGCGGGGTTAGCTCCTACAATGAGCAGTTCTTC. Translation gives CASSLGSGVSSYNEQFF.

CDR3 nucleotides: TGTGCCAGCAGCTTAGGACAGGGAAGGTCCTACGAGCAGTACTTC. Its translation is CASSLGQGRSYEQYF. The V and J genes are TRBV7-8 and TRBJ2-7; 7 nucleotides line up with TRBD1. The CDR3 spans 15 residues. Trimming took 1 base from V and 1 from J; bases not matched to a gene: 4. CDR1 and CDR2 (germline): SGHVS, FQNEAQ.

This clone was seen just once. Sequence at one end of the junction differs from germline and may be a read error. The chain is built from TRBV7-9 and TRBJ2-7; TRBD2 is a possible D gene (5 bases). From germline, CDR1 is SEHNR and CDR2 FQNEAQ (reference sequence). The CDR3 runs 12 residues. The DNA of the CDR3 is TGTTCCAGCAGTGCATCGGGATACGAGCAGTACTTC. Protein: CSSSASGYEQYF.

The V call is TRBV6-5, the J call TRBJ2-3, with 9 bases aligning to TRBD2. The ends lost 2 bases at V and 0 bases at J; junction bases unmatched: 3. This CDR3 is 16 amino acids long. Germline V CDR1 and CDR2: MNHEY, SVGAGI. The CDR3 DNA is TGTGCCAGCAGTTACGCAAGCGGGAGGAGCACAGATACGCAGTATTTT. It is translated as CASSYASGRSTDTQYF.

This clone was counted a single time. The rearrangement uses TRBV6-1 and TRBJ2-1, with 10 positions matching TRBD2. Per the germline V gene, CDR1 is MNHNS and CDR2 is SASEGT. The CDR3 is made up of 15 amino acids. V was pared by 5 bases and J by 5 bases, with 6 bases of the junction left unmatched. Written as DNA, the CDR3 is TGTGCCAGCAGTCAGGGACTAGCGCGGAACAATGAGCAGTTCTTC. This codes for CASSQGLARNNEQFF.

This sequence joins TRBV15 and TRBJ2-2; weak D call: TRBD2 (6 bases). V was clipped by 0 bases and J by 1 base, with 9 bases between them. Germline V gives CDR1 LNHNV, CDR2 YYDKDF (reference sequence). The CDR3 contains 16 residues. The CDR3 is CATSRDWGVNTGELFF. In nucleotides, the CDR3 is TGTGCCACCAGCAGAGATTGGGGGGTGAACACCGGGGAGCTGTTTTTT. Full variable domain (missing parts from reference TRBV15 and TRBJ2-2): DAMVIQNPRYQVTQFGKPVTLSCSQTLNHNVMYWYQQKSSQAPKLLFHYYDKDFNNEADTPDNFQSRRPNTSFCFLDIRSPGLGDTAMYLCATSRDWGVNTGELFFGEGSRLTVL.

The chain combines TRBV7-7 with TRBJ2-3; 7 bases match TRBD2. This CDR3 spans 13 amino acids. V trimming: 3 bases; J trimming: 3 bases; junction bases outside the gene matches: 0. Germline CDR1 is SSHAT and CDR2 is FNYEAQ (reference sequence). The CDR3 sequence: CASSLGGTDTQYF. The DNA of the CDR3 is TGTGCCAGCAGCTTGGGAGGGACAGATACGCAGTATTTT.

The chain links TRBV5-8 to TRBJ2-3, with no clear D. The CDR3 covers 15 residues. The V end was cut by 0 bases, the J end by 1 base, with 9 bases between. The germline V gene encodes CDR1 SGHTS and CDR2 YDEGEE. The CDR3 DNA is TGTGCCAGCAGCTTGGGGAGAAGCGGCACAGATACGCAGTATTTT. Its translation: CASSLGRSGTDTQYF.

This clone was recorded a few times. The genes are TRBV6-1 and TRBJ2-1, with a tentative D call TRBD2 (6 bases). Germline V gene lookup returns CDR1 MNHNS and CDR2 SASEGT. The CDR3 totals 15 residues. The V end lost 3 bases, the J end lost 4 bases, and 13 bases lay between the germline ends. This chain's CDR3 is CASSEPMGLYNEQFF. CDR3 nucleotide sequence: TGTGCCAGCAGTGAGCCGATGGGACTTTACAATGAGCAGTTCTTC.

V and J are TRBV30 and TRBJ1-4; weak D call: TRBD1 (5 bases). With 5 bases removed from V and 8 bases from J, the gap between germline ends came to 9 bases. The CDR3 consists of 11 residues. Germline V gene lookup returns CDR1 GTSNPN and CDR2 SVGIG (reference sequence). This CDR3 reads CAWGRGEKLFF. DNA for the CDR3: TGTGCCTGGGGACGGGGGGAAAAACTGTTTTTT.